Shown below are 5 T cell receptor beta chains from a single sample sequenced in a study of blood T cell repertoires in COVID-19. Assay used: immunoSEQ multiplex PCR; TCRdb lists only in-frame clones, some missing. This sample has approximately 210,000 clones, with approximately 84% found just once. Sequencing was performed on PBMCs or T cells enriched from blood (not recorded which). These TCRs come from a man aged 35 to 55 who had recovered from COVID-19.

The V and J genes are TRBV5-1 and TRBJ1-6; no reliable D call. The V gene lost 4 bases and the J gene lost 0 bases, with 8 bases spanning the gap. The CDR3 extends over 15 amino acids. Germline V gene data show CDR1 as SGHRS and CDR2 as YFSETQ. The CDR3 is CASSPRDSYNSPLHF. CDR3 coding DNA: TGCGCCAGCAGCCCCCGGGACTCCTATAATTCACCCCTCCACTTT.

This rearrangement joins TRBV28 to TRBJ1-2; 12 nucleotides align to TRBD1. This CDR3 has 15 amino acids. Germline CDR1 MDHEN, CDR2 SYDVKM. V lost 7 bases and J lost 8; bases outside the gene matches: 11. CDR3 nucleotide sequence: TGTGCCAGCATCGCCCCGGGACAGGGGGCATGGGGCTACACCTTC. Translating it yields CASIAPGQGAWGYTF.

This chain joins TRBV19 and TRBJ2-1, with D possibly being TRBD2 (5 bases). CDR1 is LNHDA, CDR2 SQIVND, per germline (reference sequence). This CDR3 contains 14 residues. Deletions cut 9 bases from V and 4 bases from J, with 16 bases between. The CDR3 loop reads CASKKRTEYNEQFF. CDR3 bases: TGTGCCAGCAAAAAGCGGACCGAATACAATGAGCAGTTCTTC.

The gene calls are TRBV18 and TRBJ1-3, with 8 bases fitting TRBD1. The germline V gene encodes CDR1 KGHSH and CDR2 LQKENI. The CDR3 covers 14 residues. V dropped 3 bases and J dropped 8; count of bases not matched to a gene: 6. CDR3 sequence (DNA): TGTGCCAGCTCACCGACAGGGGATCCAGACACCATATATTTT. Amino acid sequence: CASSPTGDPDTIYF.

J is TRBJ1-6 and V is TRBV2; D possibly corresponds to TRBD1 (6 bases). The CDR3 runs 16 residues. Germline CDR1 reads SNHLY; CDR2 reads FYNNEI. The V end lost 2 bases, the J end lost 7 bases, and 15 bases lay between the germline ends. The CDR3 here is CASSENGRTANSPLHF. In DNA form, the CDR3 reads TGTGCCAGCAGTGAAAATGGTAGGACAGCGAATTCACCCCTCCACTTT. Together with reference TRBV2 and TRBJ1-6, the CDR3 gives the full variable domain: EPEVTQTPSHQVTQMGQEVILRCVPISNHLYFYWYRQILGQKVEFLVSFYNNEISEKSEIFDDQFSVERPDGSNFTLKIRSTKLEDSAMYFCASSENGRTANSPLHFGNGTRLTVT.